This entry is about one T cell receptor beta chain. What antigen it recognizes has not been identified. Within one base of it there is no much larger clone, and no base qualities were kept. Trimming takes 5 bases from V and 10 bases from J, and the germline ends sit 21 bases apart. Measured from the cysteine to the phenylalanine, the CDR3 is 16 residues long. Only CDR3 DNA remains: 48 bases, in frame from the first base. As encoded in the germline V gene (reference sequence), CDR1 is LNHNV while CDR2 is YYDKDF. These data originate in a study of cytomegalovirus exposure and HLA in healthy donors listed by TCRdb under 2017. At the level of the whole study: According to an earlier analysis of 587 of the donors, 150 million to 200 million T cells yielded 120 million or so unique TCR beta sequences and approximately 280 Gb of sequence data. Approximately 300 gigabases of sequencing data and 70 million to 85 million unique TCR sequences were included in an early release covering about 700 HLA-typed donors. Of the roughly 430 genotyped donors, roughly 85% fell in the genetic ancestry cluster associated with self-reported Caucasian donors. The study aimed to test whether cataloging public T cell receptors could reveal signatures of past pathogen exposure. The T cell repertoires of several hundred subjects were profiled by immunosequencing and related to cytomegalovirus serostatus. Besides the first cohort of approximately 710 subjects, a separate validation cohort made up of some 110 different subjects was used. To predict cytomegalovirus infection status, the study brought together high-throughput TCR immunosequencing, statistical association of individual TCRs with disease status, and machine learning. In a later analysis, previously published TCR beta repertoires from fewer than 750 donors were re-analyzed and high-resolution HLA genotyping was added so that TCR occurrence patterns could be studied. Rather than using new phenotypic data, the later analysis identified candidate immune exposures from TCR beta sequences and from how often those sequences occurred across donors. An earlier analysis of approximately 500 of the donors applied high-throughput TCR beta sequencing to assess whether each TCR beta V gene segment acted as functional or pseudogenic. Donor age, sex, ethnicity and CMV serostatus were compiled together with the repertoire data. Genome-wide SNP genotypes for about 60% of the 666 donors were used in a later genetic analysis, which treated that subset as a discovery cohort. All discovery cohort repertoires had been generated using a single sequencing platform. HLA typing included class I and class II loci at four-digit resolution. Typing coverage differed by locus: A, B, C, DRB1 and DQB1 were typed in roughly 620-640 donors, DQA1 in 522, DPA1 in 606, and DPB1 in 400 to 480. Because of strong linkage in the cohort, five DR-DQ haplotypes were treated as single units for association and clustering. Across 300 to 500 genotyped donors of the cohort, an average of about 240,000 unique TCR beta nucleotide sequences per donor were sequenced, and approximately 19% of those sequences were non-productive. Study-wide findings and limitations: Correlated functional status among segregating V segments might be attributable to linkage disequilibrium, but an unknown experimental factor could not be ruled out. At a false discovery rate of 0.05, a later analysis linked roughly 17,000 TCR beta sequences to specific HLA alleles. Cytomegalovirus status was reported to be diagnosed by the classifier with high specificity and sensitivity in both the original and validation cohorts. Because the 87-base-pair reads could not distinguish some IMGT-functional V segments, including TRBV6-2 and TRBV6-3, those segments were excluded. The presence/absence analyses assumed that sequencing depth was roughly uniform across donors, and that assumption may not be true. Broadly in line with IMGT annotations, most TCR beta V segments showed up in productive rearrangements about 87% or about 30% of the time in an earlier analysis of 450 to 600 of the donors. A further reported finding was that TCR beta sequences accurately predicted the HLA-A and HLA-B alleles for most subjects in the first cohort. In a later genetic analysis, a missense DCLRE1C variant was associated with V-gene and J-gene trimming of TCR beta chains, and the association was replicated in an independent cohort. The authors suggested that the approach could potentially be extended to other disease states and immunological phenotypes. The study listed 164 TCR beta chains as associated with cytomegalovirus. The earlier analysis of 450 to 700 of the donors excluded 15 to 20 rarely observed V segments, including chromosome 9 orphons, because counts were too low. CMV serostatus was the only immune exposure information available for the cohort. A later analysis found that HLA-associated TCR beta chains were more clonally expanded and had lower generation probabilities than equally common non-associated chains. This cohort had only TCR beta chains sequenced, and the lack of alpha or paired-chain data limited which features could be detected. Most TCR sequences were seen in very few donors, while some public TCRs were found in many individuals. A cluster of highly shared sequence variants was judged likely to be a technical artifact of the sequencing pipeline. According to a later analysis, most CMV-associated TCR beta chains appeared to be HLA-restricted, and the HLA associations seemed to be driven largely by CMV exposure. In a later analysis, several top co-occurrence clusters were reported to appear linked to parvovirus B19, influenza, CMV and Epstein-Barr virus. Because HLA typing was unavailable for some donors at each locus, only the typed subset was used in association tests. Assigning TCR associations to individual alleles was difficult when HLA alleles, especially DR and DQ, strongly co-occurred. According to a later analysis, TCR association rates differed among HLA loci, with DRB1 alleles showing the most associated TCRs and HLA-C alleles showing the fewest. In vitro tests confirmed that three of the cytomegalovirus-associated TCR beta chains recognize cytomegalovirus antigens. According to a later genetic analysis, donors in an Asian-associated ancestry cluster had fewer N-insertions in productive TCRs than the roughly 670-donor mean.

Libraries were built with the immunoSEQ multiplex PCR assay. For the multiplex PCR, a mixture combining 60 forward primers for TCR Vbeta segments and 13 reverse primers for TCR Jbeta segments was used. Amplification of the CDR3 region of rearranged TCR beta genes was performed with a multiplex PCR assay on genomic DNA. On the Illumina HiSeq System, the amplified TCR beta libraries were sequenced as 87-base-pair reads. On the authors' methods: In a later analysis, tens of millions of unique TCR beta chains were counted across the 500 to 700 repertoires, and about 10 million of these chains were shared by at least two donors. Raw reads were error-corrected and collapsed into unique sequences by a nearest-neighbor algorithm in which closely related sequences were merged to remove PCR and sequencing errors. Alignment of CDR3 sequences to IMGT reference sequences was used to assign V, D and J gene segments. For a sequence to be retained, at least a six-nucleotide match to both a V gene segment and a J gene segment was required. A rearrangement counted as productive if the CDR3 had no stop codons and remained in frame with V and J, and every other rearrangement counted as non-productive. CDR3 was defined by IMGT convention, running from the second conserved V-encoded cysteine to the conserved J-encoded phenylalanine. The earlier analysis of fewer than 700 of the donors excluded sequences that lacked an unambiguous match to a single V gene segment. An earlier analysis of about 600 of the donors called V segments functional above 56.7% productive rearrangements and segregating when the between-donor standard deviation exceeded 5%. A statistical classification framework was built for diagnosing cytomegalovirus status from the catalog of TCR beta chain sequences. A later analysis assigned V and J genes by comparing TCR nucleotide sequences with IMGT/GENE-DB human TR gene sequences. A later analysis assigned CDR3 sequences and most-parsimonious VDJ recombination scenarios with the TCRdist pipeline. In a later analysis, each TCR beta chain was defined by its CDR3 amino acid sequence together with its V-gene family, and reads lacking a unique V-gene family were excluded. As a way to deal with suspected cross-contamination and a sequencing artifact, a later analysis dropped 640 or so nucleotide sequences that were highly shared and had low generation probability. A later analysis calculated a clonal expansion index for each public chain from normalized within-repertoire ranks of inferred template counts. In a later analysis, generation probabilities were computed using a VDJ recombination model fitted to out-of-frame rearrangements, and the results were checked against IGoR. In a later analysis, hypergeometric tests were used to score TCR-TCR, TCR-HLA and TCR-CMV co-occurrence, with a repertoire-size bias correction applied to TCR pairs. False discovery rates were estimated in a later analysis by permuting HLA or CMV assignments 20 times. In a later analysis, co-occurring TCRs were grouped using DBSCAN, with TCRdist sequence similarity added in when clustering inside HLA-allele-positive subsets. Repertoires with fewer than 30,000 or more than 120,000 public chains, plus five repertoires with anomalous nucleotide sharing, were excluded from co-occurrence clustering. The clones in this table, taken by TCRdb from immuneACCESS, are in-frame only. Not every clone is retained; where verified, under half of the shortfall comes from an unresolved V gene, and the cause of the rest is unknown. V and J calls and clone size follow that table, whereas D and trimming were derived from the DNA. Present in this sample are about 200,000 clones, around three quarters of which were seen just once. The top ten clones comprise about 4.6% of the sample.

In total, over 600 healthy bone marrow donors made up the cohort. At the time of sampling, all cohort members were nominally healthy, though unrecorded immune exposures were likely present. The donor was CMV seropositive and was included in the group of around 300 seropositive cohort members. Every donor gave a peripheral blood sample, and the peripheral blood mononuclear cells from that sample were used for TCR beta sequencing. Genomic DNA extraction from the blood cell samples was performed with the Qiagen DNeasy Blood Extraction Kit. This receptor was taken from a woman in her twenties or thirties in good health and CMV-seropositive. The chain is made from TRBV15 and TRBJ1-6; possibly the D gene is TRBD1, per 6 matching bases. The specimen sequenced was PBMCs. The CDR3 region reads CATSFRRGDKESPLHF. The DNA reads as follows: TGTGCCACCAGCTTTCGGCGGGGGGACAAGGAATCACCCCTCCACTTT.